What follows is one T cell receptor (beta chain) and its context. Its antigen is unidentified. The sample is drawn from a study of T cells after yellow fever vaccination. The wider study: Preparation of the low-cell-number fractions used SMART-Seq v4 Ultra Low Input. General study points: Abundant clonotypes from the bulk population could get into FACS-sorted repertoires as contaminants.

Per the germline V gene, CDR1 is WNHNN and CDR2 is SYGVQD (reference sequence). This CDR3 has 17 residues. Trimming removed 3 bases at V and 5 bases at J, with 20 bases between. It was through 5'RACE template switching that TCR cDNA was made, with a universal primer site and UMIs added. TCRdb ran MiXCR on the 5' RACE reads and lists one entry per CDR3 protein. The sample lists roughly 330,000 distinct CDR3 sequences, 4% occurring once. The clonotype was recovered from a man aged 18 to 29 who received the YFV17D yellow fever vaccine. The chain uses TRBV10-1 and TRBJ2-1; D is unclear. Sequenced material: PBMCs, taken 5 days after the yellow fever booster vaccination. The CDR3 region is CASSDSDPFVGNNEQFF. Written as DNA, the CDR3 is TGCGCCAGCAGTGACAGTGACCCTTTCGTCGGTAACAATGAGCAGTTCTTC.